This is a list of T cell receptor beta chains from one sample in a study of cytomegalovirus exposure and HLA in healthy donors. Assay used: immunoSEQ multiplex PCR; TCRdb lists only in-frame clones, some missing. The data contain tens of thousands of clones, 70% to 90% of them singletons. Sequences were obtained from PBMCs. These receptor sequences come from a woman aged 18-29 years in good health and CMV-seropositive. CDR3s include the opening cysteine and the closing phenylalanine or tryptophan. A D gene is named only where the DNA matches it firmly. Size values are once, few and many counts, or a class for expanded clones, and some rows have none.

length	size	J	V	D	DNA	CDR3
15	-	TRBJ2-5	TRBV9	TRBD1	TGTGCCAGCAGCGTAGAGACAGGGGGCAGGGAGACCCAGTACTTC	CASSVETGGRETQYF
12	-	TRBJ2-3	TRBV2	-	TGTGCCAGCAGTGGAGGCACAGATACGCAGTATTTT	CASSGGTDTQYF
15	-	TRBJ1-5	TRBV4-1	TRBD1	TGCGCCAGCAGCCACCGGGTGGGACAGGATCAGCCCCAGCATTTT	CASSHRVGQDQPQHF
14	-	TRBJ2-2	TRBV29-1	TRBD1	TGCAGCGCCGGACAGGCGACAAAGGTCGGGGAGCTGTTTTTT	CSAGQATKVGELFF
15	-	TRBJ1-5	TRBV19	TRBD1	TGTGCCAGTAGTATTACAGGGGAGCGAAGTCAGCCCCAGCATTTT	CASSITGERSQPQHF
12	-	TRBJ1-2	TRBV18	TRBD1	TGTGCCAGCTCACCACAACAGGGGGAGAACACCTTC	CASSPQQGENTF
13	-	TRBJ2-1	TRBV19	TRBD1	TGTGCCAGTAGGAGGACAGGCTACAATGAGCAGTTCTTC	CASRRTGYNEQFF
16	-	TRBJ2-1	TRBV7-6	TRBD2	TGTGCCAGCAGCTCCAAGACTAGCGGGCAATACAATGAGCAGTTCTTC	CASSSKTSGQYNEQFF
14	-	TRBJ1-1	TRBV11-2	-	TGTGCCAGCAGCTTGATGGACAAGAACACTGAAGCTTTCTTT	CASSLMDKNTEAFF
17	-	TRBJ1-4	TRBV6-1	TRBD1	TGTGCCAGCAGTGAGTGGGCCAGACAGGGCATAAATGAAAAACTGTTTTTT	CASSEWARQGINEKLFF
14	few	TRBJ2-2	TRBV9	TRBD1	TGTGCCAGCAGCGTATTACAGGGGACCGGGGAGCTGTTTTTT	CASSVLQGTGELFF
14	-	TRBJ1-5	TRBV6-5	-	TGTGCCAGCAGCAAAACAGGGAACAATCAGCCCCAGCATTTT	CASSKTGNNQPQHF
15	-	TRBJ2-1	TRBV2	TRBD2	TGTGCCAGCAGTGAAGGGACTAGCGGATACAATGAGCAGTTCTTC	CASSEGTSGYNEQFF
15	-	TRBJ2-7	TRBV19	TRBD2	TGTGCCAGTAGTATCGAAGCGGGGAGCTCCTACGAGCAGTACTTC	CASSIEAGSSYEQYF
14	-	TRBJ1-5	TRBV27	-	TGTGCCAGCAGCCCGCACAGGGGCAATCAGCCCCAGCATTTT	CASSPHRGNQPQHF
17	-	TRBJ2-2	TRBV4-1	TRBD2	TGCGCCAGCAGCCAGTACCGGGGACTAGGGGACACCGGGGAGCTGTTTTTT	CASSQYRGLGDTGELFF
15	-	TRBJ2-1	TRBV4-3	TRBD2	TGCGCCAGCAGCCGGAGCGGGGGGACCTACAATGAGCAGTTCTTC	CASSRSGGTYNEQFF
13	-	TRBJ2-7	TRBV6-5	-	TGTGCCAGCGCAAAAACAGGGACAAGCGAGCAGTACTTC	CASAKTGTSEQYF
15	-	TRBJ2-3	TRBV9	TRBD2	TGTGCCAGCAGCCCTAGCGGGGGGGCCTTGGATACGCAGTATTTT	CASSPSGGALDTQYF
13	-	TRBJ2-5	TRBV28	-	TGTGCCAGCAATATACAGGAGTCGGAGACCCAGTACTTC	CASNIQESETQYF
15	-	TRBJ2-7	TRBV2	TRBD2	TGTGCCAGCAGCCTACTAGCGGGAGTATCCTACGAGCAGTACTTC	CASSLLAGVSYEQYF
12	-	TRBJ2-7	TRBV2	TRBD1	TGTGCCAGCAGTGCCAGGGGGCACGAGCAGTACTTC	CASSARGHEQYF
16	once	TRBJ2-7	TRBV14	-	TGTGCCAGCAGCGCCACCGCGTGGAGGAGAATCTACGAGCAGTACTTC	CASSATAWRRIYEQYF
17	-	TRBJ2-1	TRBV18	TRBD2	TGTGCCAGCTCACCACTGGAGGCGGGACTAGGTCATAGTGAGCAGTTCTTC	CASSPLEAGLGHSEQFF
12	once	TRBJ2-7	TRBV10-3	-	TGTGCCATCAGTGCTTCGAGGGACGAGCAGTACTTC	CAISASRDEQYF
14	-	TRBJ2-7	TRBV4-1	-	TGCGCCAGCAGCCAAGATGGGACTGGCTACGAGCAGTACTTC	CASSQDGTGYEQYF
16	-	TRBJ2-1	TRBV4-3	-	TGCGCCAGCAGCCAAGATAGGGGCAGGGTATACAATGAGCAGTTCTTC	CASSQDRGRVYNEQFF
15	once	TRBJ2-5	TRBV7-9	-	TGTGCCAGCAGCTTAACTACAGGGCTTGTAGAGACCCAGTACTTC	CASSLTTGLVETQYF
14	-	TRBJ2-7	TRBV10-3	TRBD1	TGTGCCATCAGTGATCTGAAAGGGGGCAACGAGCAGTACTTC	CAISDLKGGNEQYF
16	-	TRBJ1-3	TRBV19	TRBD1	TGTGCCAGTAGTCCTGGAGGCCAGGGGGCTGGAAACACCATATATTTT	CASSPGGQGAGNTIYF
15	-	TRBJ1-5	TRBV10-3	-	TGTGCCATCAGTGAGTCGGGGGGGAGCAATCAGCCCCAGCATTTT	CAISESGGSNQPQHF
13	once	TRBJ1-2	TRBV29-1	-	TGCAGCGTCCGGGTCCTGAACTACTATGGCTACACCTTC	CSVRVLNYYGYTF
15	-	TRBJ1-2	TRBV7-2	-	TGTGCCAGCAGCTTAAGCAGGGTTGGGTTCTATGGCTACACCTTC	CASSLSRVGFYGYTF
15	-	TRBJ2-7	TRBV6-1	TRBD1	TGTGCCAGCAGTGAAGGGACAGGGGCAAACTACGAGCAGTACTTC	CASSEGTGANYEQYF
15	-	TRBJ2-7	TRBV7-2	TRBD1	TGTGCCAGCAGCCCCGCCCCGGGACAGGGATACGAGCAGTACTTC	CASSPAPGQGYEQYF
13	few	TRBJ1-1	TRBV2	-	TGTGCCAGCATGTATCGGGGGGCAAATAAAGCTTTCTTT	CASMYRGANKAFF
15	-	TRBJ2-7	TRBV18	TRBD2	TGTGCCAGCTCACCGGGACTAGCGGGGGCCCACGAGCAGTACTTC	CASSPGLAGAHEQYF